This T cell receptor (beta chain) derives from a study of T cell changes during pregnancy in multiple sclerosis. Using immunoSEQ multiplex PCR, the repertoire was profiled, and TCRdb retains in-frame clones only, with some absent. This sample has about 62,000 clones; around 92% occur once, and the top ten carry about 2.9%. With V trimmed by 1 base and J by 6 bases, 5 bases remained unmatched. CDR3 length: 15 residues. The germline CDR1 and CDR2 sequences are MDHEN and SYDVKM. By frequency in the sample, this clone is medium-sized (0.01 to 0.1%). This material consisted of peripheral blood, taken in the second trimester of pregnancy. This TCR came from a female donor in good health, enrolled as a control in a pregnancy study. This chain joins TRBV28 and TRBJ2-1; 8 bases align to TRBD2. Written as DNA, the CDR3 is TGTGCCAGCAGTTTATTCAGCGGGGGACCCAATGAGCAGTTCTTC. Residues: CASSLFSGGPNEQFF.